These T cell receptor beta chains were read from a single sample in a study of cytomegalovirus exposure and HLA in healthy donors. Measured with immunoSEQ multiplex PCR; TCRdb has only the in-frame clones, and not every one. The table has 150,000 to 200,000 clones, just over 75% seen once; the top ten hold approximately 2%. Sequenced: PBMCs. All receptors derive from a man aged 25 to 40 in good health and CMV-seronegative. The CDR3 runs from the conserved cysteine through the conserved F or W. D genes are given only for firm matches. Clone size is not always given. Where it is, it says once, few, many or a class for expanded clones.

V gene	J gene	clone size	D gene	CDR3 protein	CDR3 DNA
TRBV7-9	TRBJ2-1	few	TRBD1	CASSGTDEQFF	TGTGCCAGCAGCGGGACAGATGAGCAGTTCTTC
TRBV7-2	TRBJ2-2	.	TRBD2	CASSPPAGFANTGELFF	TGTGCCAGCAGCCCGCCAGCGGGGTTCGCGAACACCGGGGAGCTGTTTTTT
TRBV10-1	TRBJ2-7	.	TRBD1	CASSDAGQGAYEQYF	TGCGCCAGCAGTGACGCCGGGCAGGGGGCCTACGAGCAGTACTTC
TRBV15	TRBJ2-3	.	TRBD1	CATSRPRGRSTDTQYF	TGTGCCACCAGCAGACCTAGGGGGCGTAGCACAGATACGCAGTATTTT
TRBV27	TRBJ1-5	few	.	CASSSSVLQPQHF	.
TRBV28	TRBJ2-2	.	TRBD2	CASSLRTSGRTYTGELFF	TGTGCCAGCAGTCTTAGGACTAGCGGGAGGACCTACACCGGGGAGCTGTTTTTT
TRBV4-1	TRBJ2-5	.	TRBD2	CASSHTSGSETQYF	TGCGCCAGCAGCCACACTAGCGGGAGTGAGACCCAGTACTTC
TRBV10-1	TRBJ2-1	.	TRBD2	CASRSGATSGEQFF	TGCGCCAGCAGGAGCGGGGCTACTAGCGGAGAGCAGTTCTTC
TRBV5-4	TRBJ2-7	.	.	CASRSDSESSYEQYF	TGTGCCAGCAGGTCGGACAGCGAGAGCTCCTACGAGCAGTACTTC
TRBV28	TRBJ2-7	.	TRBD1	CASHPSVGQGSYEQYF	TGTGCCAGCCACCCCTCCGTTGGACAGGGATCCTACGAGCAGTACTTC
TRBV2	TRBJ1-5	.	TRBD1	CASSAPGQKNQPQHF	TGTGCCAGCAGTGCTCCGGGACAGAAGAATCAGCCCCAGCATTTT
TRBV30	TRBJ1-1	.	TRBD1	CAWSRTGHTEAFF	TGTGCCTGGAGTCGGACAGGGCACACTGAAGCTTTCTTT
TRBV25-1	TRBJ2-7	once	TRBD2	CASSEPGLAGHYEQYF	TGTGCCAGCAGTGAACCGGGACTAGCGGGACACTACGAGCAGTACTTC
TRBV7-6	TRBJ1-4	.	TRBD1	CASSLDWTGDPEKLFF	TGTGCCAGCAGCTTAGATTGGACAGGGGATCCCGAAAAACTGTTTTTT
TRBV19	TRBJ2-3	.	.	CASSIGLATDTQYF	TGTGCCAGTAGTATAGGGCTAGCAACAGATACGCAGTATTTT
TRBV9	TRBJ2-7	.	TRBD2	CASSVGSELAGYEQYF	TGTGCCAGCAGCGTAGGCTCGGAACTAGCGGGATATGAGCAGTACTTC
TRBV5-6	TRBJ2-7	.	TRBD2	CASSSLTLLAGGSYEQYF	TGTGCCAGCAGCTCTCTCACCTTATTAGCGGGAGGGTCCTACGAGCAGTACTTC
TRBV5-1	TRBJ2-3	.	TRBD2	CASSLGLAGADTQYF	TGCGCCAGCAGCCTTGGACTAGCGGGAGCAGATACGCAGTATTTT
TRBV5-1	TRBJ2-1	few	TRBD2	CASCPSGSFCNEQFF	TGCGCCAGCTGCCCTAGCGGGAGTTTCTGTAATGAGCAGTTCTTC
TRBV9	TRBJ2-5	.	.	CASSPGVYQETQYF	TGTGCCAGCAGCCCGGGAGTGTACCAAGAGACCCAGTACTTC
TRBV6-1	TRBJ1-1	.	.	CASLLKTEAFF	TGTGCCAGCCTATTAAAGACTGAAGCTTTCTTT
TRBV5-1	TRBJ2-7	.	TRBD1	CASSLGQGEVYEQYF	TGCGCCAGCAGCCTCGGACAGGGGGAAGTATACGAGCAGTACTTC
TRBV2	TRBJ1-1	.	TRBD1	CASSERDRTNTEAFF	TGTGCCAGCAGCGAAAGGGACAGAACGAACACTGAAGCTTTCTTT
TRBV6-6	TRBJ2-2	.	.	CASRSSGGNTGELFF	TGTGCCAGCAGGAGTAGCGGAGGCAACACCGGGGAGCTGTTTTTT
TRBV19	TRBJ1-3	once	TRBD1	CASSDRASGNTIYF	TGTGCCAGTAGTGACAGGGCCTCTGGAAACACCATATATTTT
TRBV7-2	TRBJ2-2	few	TRBD1	CACTGDTGELFF	TGTGCCTGCACAGGGGACACCGGGGAGCTGTTTTTT
TRBV7-2	TRBJ2-5	.	.	CASSDPGPSRGTQYF	TGTGCCAGCAGCGATCCGGGTCCCTCGCGAGGGACCCAGTACTTC
TRBV6-5	TRBJ1-3	.	TRBD1	CASSRGTAPGNTIYF	TGTGCCAGCAGCCGCGGGACAGCCCCAGGAAACACCATATATTTT
TRBV6-1	TRBJ2-5	.	TRBD1	CASSKDRDSETQYF	TGTGCCAGCAGTAAGGACAGGGATTCAGAGACCCAGTACTTC
TRBV16	TRBJ1-1	few	.	CASSLRHGNEAFF	TGTGCCAGCAGCCTTCGACACGGTAATGAAGCTTTCTTT
TRBV7-3	TRBJ2-1	.	.	CASSPLREPSYNEQFF	TGTGCCAGCAGCCCTTTGAGGGAGCCCTCCTACAATGAGCAGTTCTTC
TRBV15	TRBJ2-1	.	.	CATSAGRSYNEQFF	TGTGCCACCAGTGCTGGGAGGTCCTACAATGAGCAGTTCTTC
TRBV7-9	TRBJ2-7	once	TRBD1	CASRAGTVSSYEQYF	TGTGCCAGCAGGGCTGGGACAGTGAGCTCCTACGAGCAGTACTTC
TRBV6-5	TRBJ2-7	.	TRBD2	CASSYAGGSYEQYF	TGTGCCAGCAGTTACGCGGGGGGCTCCTACGAGCAGTACTTC
TRBV29-1	TRBJ2-1	few	TRBD2	CSVMGLAGENEQFF	TGCAGCGTTATGGGACTAGCGGGAGAGAATGAGCAGTTCTTC
TRBV29-1	TRBJ2-1	.	.	CSQIGQNYNEQFF	TGCAGCCAAATCGGACAGAACTACAATGAGCAGTTCTTC
TRBV27	TRBJ2-1	.	TRBD2	CASLPASGDNEQFF	TGTGCCAGCCTTCCGGCTAGCGGAGACAATGAGCAGTTCTTC
TRBV28	TRBJ2-5	.	TRBD2	CASSPGELPGGQETQYF	TGTGCCAGCAGCCCTGGGGAGTTACCGGGGGGCCAAGAGACCCAGTACTTC
TRBV4-1	TRBJ2-7	.	.	CASRPPGLSSEQYF	TGCGCCAGCAGGCCGCCGGGACTTTCCTCCGAGCAGTACTTC
TRBV10-3	TRBJ2-1	.	.	CAISESSNEQFF	TGTGCCATCAGTGAGTCGAGCAATGAGCAGTTCTTC
TRBV1	TRBJ1-6	.	.	CTSSPETGNSPLHF	TGCACCAGCAGCCCAGAGACAGGGAATTCACCCCTCCACTTT
TRBV11-1	TRBJ1-4	few	TRBD1	CASSAAETGNEKLFF	TGTGCCAGCAGCGCCGCCGAGACAGGGAATGAAAAACTGTTTTTT
TRBV6-1	TRBJ2-5	once	TRBD1	CASSVGDRAEETQYF	TGTGCCAGCAGTGTGGGAGACAGGGCTGAAGAGACCCAGTACTTC
TRBV6-4	TRBJ2-2	.	TRBD2	CASSDTSGAGAGNTGELFF	TGTGCCAGCAGTGACACAAGTGGGGCGGGAGCCGGGAACACCGGGGAGCTGTTTTTT
TRBV7-2	TRBJ2-2	.	TRBD2	CASSLGGLAGRTGELFF	TGTGCCAGCAGCTTAGGCGGACTAGCGGGACGAACCGGGGAGCTGTTTTTT
TRBV9	TRBJ2-3	.	.	CASSAGRDTDTQYF	TGTGCCAGCAGCGCCGGCCGGGACACAGATACGCAGTATTTT
TRBV7-9	TRBJ1-1	.	TRBD1	CASSAGTGMNTEAFF	TGTGCCAGCAGCGCGGGGACAGGGATGAACACTGAAGCTTTCTTT
TRBV6-5	TRBJ2-7	.	.	CASSQGVFFEQYF	TGTGCCAGCAGTCAGGGTGTATTCTTCGAGCAGTACTTC
TRBV6-1	TRBJ1-1	few	.	CASTGVLPEAFF	TGTGCCAGCACCGGGGTGCTCCCTGAAGCTTTCTTT
TRBV27	TRBJ2-3	once	.	CASLSPDTQYF	TGTGCCAGTTTGAGCCCAGATACGCAGTATTTT
TRBV29-1	TRBJ2-1	.	.	CSVGGVDGRPYNEQFF	TGCAGCGTTGGGGGGGTGGACGGTCGCCCCTACAATGAGCAGTTCTTC
TRBV11-1	TRBJ2-5	.	.	CASSGRTMETQYF	TGTGCCAGCAGCGGCCGAACAATGGAGACCCAGTACTTC
TRBV20-1	TRBJ2-5	few	.	CSAAGSETQYF	TGCAGTGCTGCGGGTTCAGAGACCCAGTACTTC
TRBV5-4	TRBJ2-1	.	TRBD2	CASSLPGLAGFNEQFF	TGTGCCAGCAGCTTACCGGGACTAGCGGGATTTAATGAGCAGTTCTTC
TRBV29-1	TRBJ2-7	.	TRBD1	CSGRDSLSYEQYF	TGCAGCGGTAGGGACAGCCTCTCCTACGAGCAGTACTTC
TRBV2	TRBJ1-3	.	.	CASSQVPSGNTIYF	TGTGCCAGTTCCCAGGTGCCATCTGGAAACACCATATATTTT